Listed below are T cell receptor beta chains from one sample, sequenced in a study of post-analysis software for immune sequencing data. In TCRdb, the PCR reads were re-called with MiXCR into one record per CDR3 protein. The sample lists fewer than 850,000 distinct CDR3 sequences, under 60% occurring once. Material: blood. The receptors were sampled from a girl between 5 and 17 years old with multiple sclerosis. Both conserved end residues are part of each CDR3. Each record gives: J gene, V gene, clone size, D gene, CDR3 DNA, CDR3 protein. The D gene is left open where the match is weak. Clone size is not always given. Where it is, it says once, few, many or a class for expanded clones.

j_call: TRBJ2-7; v_call: TRBV10-3; clone_size: few; d_call: -; cdr3_nt: TGTGCCATCAGTGAGTCGCCTAATCCCCTCTACGAGCAGTACTTC; cdr3_aa: CAISESPNPLYEQYF
j_call: TRBJ1-1; v_call: TRBV15; clone_size: -; d_call: -; cdr3_nt: TGTGCCACCAGCCGGGGGGCGGACACTGAAGCTTTCTTT; cdr3_aa: CATSRGADTEAFF
j_call: TRBJ2-1; v_call: TRBV20-1; clone_size: -; d_call: TRBD2; cdr3_nt: TGCAGTGCTAGTGAATCGGGAGGGGATTTTGAGTTCTTC; cdr3_aa: CSASESGGDFEFF
j_call: TRBJ2-1; v_call: TRBV20-1; clone_size: -; d_call: TRBD2; cdr3_nt: TGCAGTGCTAAGAAGGTAGCGGGAGGGCCGGGGGAGCAGTTCTTC; cdr3_aa: CSAKKVAGGPGEQFF
j_call: TRBJ2-1; v_call: TRBV7-8; clone_size: once; d_call: TRBD2; cdr3_nt: TGTGCCAGCAGCTTAGAGAGACTAGCGGGAGAGGTTTCCTACAATGAGCAGTTCTTC; cdr3_aa: CASSLERLAGEVSYNEQFF
j_call: TRBJ1-6; v_call: TRBV25-1; clone_size: once; d_call: TRBD1; cdr3_nt: TGTGCCAGCAGTGGGCCCGGGACAGGGAATTCACCCCTCCACTTT; cdr3_aa: CASSGPGTGNSPLHF
j_call: TRBJ2-3; v_call: TRBV10-2; clone_size: -; d_call: TRBD2; cdr3_nt: TGCGCCAGCAGTGAGTCCGGTTTTAGCGGGATGGGCGCAGATACGCAGTATTTT; cdr3_aa: CASSESGFSGMGADTQYF
j_call: TRBJ2-7; v_call: TRBV10-3; clone_size: -; d_call: -; cdr3_nt: TGTGCCATCAGTGACACCCCCTACGAGCAGTACTTC; cdr3_aa: CAISDTPYEQYF
j_call: TRBJ2-5; v_call: TRBV20-1; clone_size: -; d_call: -; cdr3_nt: TGCAGTGCTAGAGATGACAGAAAAGAGACCCAGTACTTC; cdr3_aa: CSARDDRKETQYF
j_call: TRBJ2-1; v_call: TRBV6-5; clone_size: -; d_call: TRBD2; cdr3_nt: TGTGCCAGCAGTTACGGGAGACTAGCGGCGAGAGATGAGCAGTTCTTC; cdr3_aa: CASSYGRLAARDEQFF
j_call: TRBJ1-5; v_call: TRBV2; clone_size: once; d_call: -; cdr3_nt: TGTGCCAGCAGGGATTATAGCAATCAGCCCCAGCATTTT; cdr3_aa: CASRDYSNQPQHF
j_call: TRBJ2-7; v_call: TRBV12-3/TRBV12-4; clone_size: -; d_call: -; cdr3_nt: TGTGCCAGCAGTTTAGGGCAGGCTTCTACCTACGAGCAGTACTTC; cdr3_aa: CASSLGQASTYEQYF
j_call: TRBJ2-2; v_call: TRBV4-2; clone_size: -; d_call: TRBD1; cdr3_nt: TGTGCCAGCAGCCAAACCCGGACAGGCACCGGGGAGCTGTTTTTT; cdr3_aa: CASSQTRTGTGELFF
j_call: TRBJ1-5; v_call: TRBV7-3; clone_size: few; d_call: -; cdr3_nt: TGTGCCAGCAGCTTAATTTGGGTTTTGCATCAGCCCCAGCATTTT; cdr3_aa: CASSLIWVLHQPQHF
j_call: TRBJ2-3; v_call: TRBV6-6; clone_size: many; d_call: TRBD2; cdr3_nt: TGTGCCAGCAGTCCTAGCGGGTTCACAGATACGCAGTATTTT; cdr3_aa: CASSPSGFTDTQYF
j_call: TRBJ1-2; v_call: TRBV30; clone_size: -; d_call: -; cdr3_nt: TGTGCCTGGGGAGACAGGTGGTCCTATGGCTACACCTTC; cdr3_aa: CAWGDRWSYGYTF
j_call: TRBJ1-2; v_call: TRBV4-3; clone_size: few; d_call: -; cdr3_nt: TGCGCCAGCAGCCAAGATCCAGGGATGGATTATGGCTACACCTTC; cdr3_aa: CASSQDPGMDYGYTF
j_call: TRBJ2-1; v_call: TRBV12-3/TRBV12-4; clone_size: -; d_call: -; cdr3_nt: TGTGCCAGCAGTTCCGGGACCCACACCTCCTACAATGAGCAGTTCTTC; cdr3_aa: CASSSGTHTSYNEQFF
j_call: TRBJ2-1; v_call: TRBV27; clone_size: -; d_call: -; cdr3_nt: TGTGCCAGCAGTTCGATAGAGAGCTCCTACAATGAGCAGTTCTTC; cdr3_aa: CASSSIESSYNEQFF
j_call: TRBJ2-4; v_call: TRBV12-3/TRBV12-4; clone_size: few; d_call: TRBD1; cdr3_nt: TGTGCCAGCCGAGGGGGCACAAACATTCAGTACTTC; cdr3_aa: CASRGGTNIQYF
j_call: TRBJ1-2; v_call: TRBV4-2; clone_size: few; d_call: -; cdr3_nt: TGTGCCAGCAGCCAAGATATCTATGGCTACACCTTC; cdr3_aa: CASSQDIYGYTF
j_call: TRBJ2-1; v_call: TRBV29-1; clone_size: few; d_call: -; cdr3_nt: TGCAGCGTTGAAGATTGGGCCAGGGCCCGTGAGCAGTTCTTC; cdr3_aa: CSVEDWARAREQFF
j_call: TRBJ2-1; v_call: TRBV20-1; clone_size: few; d_call: -; cdr3_nt: TGCAGTGCTAGAAGCGGCTTGAATGAGCAGTTCTTC; cdr3_aa: CSARSGLNEQFF
j_call: TRBJ2-3; v_call: TRBV9; clone_size: -; d_call: TRBD2; cdr3_nt: TGTGCCAGCAGCGTAGCTCAGCGGGAGAAGTCTGATACGCAGTATTTT; cdr3_aa: CASSVAQREKSDTQYF
j_call: TRBJ2-7; v_call: TRBV5-4; clone_size: few; d_call: -; cdr3_nt: TGTGCCAGCAGCCCCCCGGGGACACGATACGCCTACGAGCAGTACTTC; cdr3_aa: CASSPPGTRYAYEQYF
j_call: TRBJ2-7; v_call: TRBV7-9; clone_size: few; d_call: TRBD1; cdr3_nt: TGTGCCAGCAGCTACACTCCGGGACAGAAATACTACGAGCAGTACTTC; cdr3_aa: CASSYTPGQKYYEQYF
j_call: TRBJ2-7; v_call: TRBV6-5; clone_size: many; d_call: -; cdr3_nt: TGTGCCAGCACGGAATCTATTCTCTCCTACGAGCAGTACTTC; cdr3_aa: CASTESILSYEQYF
j_call: TRBJ2-7; v_call: TRBV6-1; clone_size: -; d_call: -; cdr3_nt: TGTGCCAGCAGTGAAGAGGCAGGCGAACTGGGTTACGAGCAGTACTTC; cdr3_aa: CASSEEAGELGYEQYF
j_call: TRBJ2-7; v_call: TRBV27; clone_size: -; d_call: TRBD2; cdr3_nt: TGTGCCAGCCCGGGACTAGCGGGTGTTTTGCCCTACGAGCAGTACTTC; cdr3_aa: CASPGLAGVLPYEQYF
j_call: TRBJ2-3; v_call: TRBV20-1; clone_size: -; d_call: -; cdr3_nt: TGCAGTGCTTGGGGTCCCAAAAGGGGGGTACCAGATACGCAGTATTTT; cdr3_aa: CSAWGPKRGVPDTQYF
j_call: TRBJ2-3; v_call: TRBV7-6; clone_size: -; d_call: -; cdr3_nt: TGTGCCAGTTCCCCGTTCGGAGGGGCACTAACAGATACGCAGTATTTT; cdr3_aa: CASSPFGGALTDTQYF
j_call: TRBJ2-5; v_call: TRBV5-6; clone_size: few; d_call: TRBD2; cdr3_nt: TGTGCCAGCAGCTTGAGCGGGAGGGTCCAAGAGACCCAGTACTTC; cdr3_aa: CASSLSGRVQETQYF
j_call: TRBJ2-7; v_call: TRBV7-9; clone_size: -; d_call: -; cdr3_nt: TGTGCCTGCAGCCCCCAGGGTTCCTACGAGCAGTACTTC; cdr3_aa: CACSPQGSYEQYF
j_call: TRBJ2-1; v_call: TRBV4-3; clone_size: -; d_call: TRBD1; cdr3_nt: TGCGCCAGCAGCCAAAGATCAGGGGGTGGTGAGCAGTTCTTC; cdr3_aa: CASSQRSGGGEQFF
j_call: TRBJ1-4; v_call: TRBV20-1; clone_size: many; d_call: -; cdr3_nt: TGCAGTGCTAGTCGGTCGGCAACTAATGAAAAACTGTTTTTT; cdr3_aa: CSASRSATNEKLFF
j_call: TRBJ2-5; v_call: TRBV15; clone_size: few; d_call: -; cdr3_nt: TGTGCCACCAGCAGAGATGGAGGGGAGAGTGAGACCCAGTACTTC; cdr3_aa: CATSRDGGESETQYF
j_call: TRBJ2-5; v_call: TRBV19; clone_size: -; d_call: TRBD2; cdr3_nt: TGTGCCAGTAGTATAGGGCGGGAGGGTCGAGAGACCCAGTACTTC; cdr3_aa: CASSIGREGRETQYF
j_call: TRBJ2-7; v_call: TRBV4-2; clone_size: few; d_call: -; cdr3_nt: TGTGCCAGCAGCCAAACCTCGAGCGAGCAGTACTTC; cdr3_aa: CASSQTSSEQYF
j_call: TRBJ2-1; v_call: TRBV9; clone_size: -; d_call: -; cdr3_nt: TGTGCCAGCAGCGTCGACAGGTTTGACTCCTACAATGAGCAGTTCTTC; cdr3_aa: CASSVDRFDSYNEQFF